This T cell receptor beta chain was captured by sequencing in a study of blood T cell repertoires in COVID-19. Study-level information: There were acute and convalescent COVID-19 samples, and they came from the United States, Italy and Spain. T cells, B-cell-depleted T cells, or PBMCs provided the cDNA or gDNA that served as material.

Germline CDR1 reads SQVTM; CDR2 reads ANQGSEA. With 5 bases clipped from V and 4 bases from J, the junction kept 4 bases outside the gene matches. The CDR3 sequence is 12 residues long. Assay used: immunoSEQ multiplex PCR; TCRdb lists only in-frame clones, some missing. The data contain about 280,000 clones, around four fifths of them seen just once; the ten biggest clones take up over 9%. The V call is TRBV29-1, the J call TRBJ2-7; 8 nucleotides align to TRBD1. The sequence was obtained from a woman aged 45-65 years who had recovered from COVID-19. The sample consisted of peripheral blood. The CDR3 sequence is CSVLGQGYEQYF. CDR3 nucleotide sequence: TGCAGCGTTTTAGGACAGGGATACGAGCAGTACTTC.